The 9 T cell receptor beta chains below come from one sample, sequenced in a study of T-cell reconstitution after alpha-beta-depleted transplantation in children. TCRbeta library construction was performed incorporating unique molecular identifiers. TCRdb re-analysed the PCR reads in MiXCR, keeping a single row per CDR3 protein. This repertoire shows about 500,000 distinct CDR3 sequences, about an eighth found once; its top ten account for 14%. The material sequenced was PBMCs, mostly from graft donor cells, taken 180 days after TCRalphabeta/CD19-depleted stem cell transplant. Receptors originate from a female patient aged 2-9 years who had a stem cell transplant for aplastic anemia, so the T cells may come from the graft donor.

CDR3 residues: CASSWDRVPNIQYF. Written as DNA, the CDR3 is TGTGCCAGCAGCTGGGACAGGGTCCCGAACATTCAGTACTTC. The chain couples TRBV7-8 to TRBJ2-4; 9 nucleotides agree with TRBD1. This CDR3 spans 14 amino acids. Germline V lookup: CDR1 SGHVS, CDR2 FQNEAQ. V lost 4 bases to trimming and J lost 7 bases; unmatched junction nucleotides: 5.

This clonotype was found a few times. The chain recombines TRBV5-1 with TRBJ1-1; D call uncertain. Germline-derived CDR1 and CDR2 are SGHRS and YFSETQ. The CDR3 length is 14 residues. Between the trimmed V and J ends, which lost 3 bases and 4 bases, there was a span of 13 bases. The CDR3 loop reads CASSYLGTGTEAFF. The DNA for the CDR3 is TGCGCCAGCAGCTATCTGGGCACGGGCACTGAAGCTTTCTTT.

This clonotype has more than one count but fewer than ten. V usage is TRBV5-1 and J usage is TRBJ2-2, with 9 nucleotides matching TRBD2. Germline-derived CDR1 and CDR2 are SGHRS and YFSETQ. With 1 base clipped from V and 10 bases from J, the junction kept 5 bases outside the gene matches. The CDR3 consists of 14 residues. CDR3 nucleotides: TGCGCCAGCAGCTTGAGCGGGAGGTTTTCGGAGCTGTTTTTT. Its translation is CASSLSGRFSELFF.

V and J are TRBV28 and TRBJ1-6, with D possibly being TRBD1 (5 bases). From germline, CDR1 is MDHEN and CDR2 SYDVKM. This CDR3 is 16 amino acids long. The germline V and J ends were trimmed by 3 bases and 7 bases, with 16 bases remaining between them. CDR3 residues: CASSLLQGKGNSPLHF. The CDR3 DNA sequence: TGTGCCAGCAGTTTGCTTCAGGGAAAGGGCAATTCACCCCTCCACTTT.

This clonotype has more than one count but fewer than ten. The chain links TRBV15 to TRBJ2-3; D possibly corresponds to TRBD1 (5 bases). V was clipped by 8 bases and J by 6 bases, with 9 bases between them. Germline V lookup: CDR1 LNHNV, CDR2 YYDKDF (reference sequence). This CDR3 contains 11 residues. Written as DNA, the CDR3 is TGTGCCACCGAACAGGATGATACGCAGTATTTT. Protein: CATEQDDTQYF.

Worth noting for this clonotype: Relative to the germline gene, one junction end is altered; a read error may explain this. V usage is TRBV7-2 and J usage is TRBJ1-2; the match to TRBD1 covers 11 bases. This CDR3 is built from 17 residues. The V gene's germline CDR1 is SGHTA and CDR2 FQGNSA. The CDR3 loop is CASRRSGTGGTNSGYTF. For the CDR3, the DNA is TGTGCCAGCAGACGTTCCGGGACAGGGGGGACTAACTCTGGCTACACCTTC.

This rearrangement joins TRBV2 to TRBJ2-7; TRBD1 agrees at 8 bases. The trim removed 2 bases at V and 3 bases at J, leaving 6 bases unmatched. This CDR3 comprises 15 residues. In germline, CDR1 is SNHLY, CDR2 FYNNEI. The CDR3: CASSEQGQVLYEQYF. The CDR3 DNA reads as TGTGCCAGCAGTGAACAGGGACAGGTCCTCTACGAGCAGTACTTC.

The chain carries TRBV11-2 and TRBJ1-5, with a possible D match to TRBD1 (5 bases). The V and J ends lost 2 bases and 3 bases respectively, with 11 bases between them. This CDR3 spans 15 amino acids. Germline V gives CDR1 SGHAT, CDR2 FQNNGV. Here the CDR3 reads CASSLRAGINQPQHF. The CDR3 DNA sequence: TGTGCCAGCAGCTTAAGAGCAGGGATCAATCAGCCCCAGCATTTT.

This clonotype came up many times. The chain recombines TRBV29-1 with TRBJ2-3; maybe TRBD1 (6 bases). Germline V gene data show CDR1 as SQVTM and CDR2 as ANQGSEA. V shed 0 bases and J shed 1 base, with 14 bases lying between them. The CDR3 covers 16 residues. The CDR3 coding sequence is TGCAGCGTTGAAGACCGCCGTCCAGGGGGCACAGATACGCAGTATTTT. Translation: CSVEDRRPGGTDTQYF.